This T cell receptor beta chain was sequenced for a study of shared clonotypes between healthy human individuals. Study-wide background: For every donor, three CD4 naive, three CD4 memory, two CD8 naive and one CD8 memory plates were used. Study-wide results and caveats: Large sequencing depth failed to make sorted-subset sequencing complete, rarefaction showed. The diversity represented, both genetic and in exposure history, was limited by few donors.

CD4+ cells were split into CD45RA+ naive and CD45RA-negative memory subsets. The ends were cut back, 0 bases at V and 4 bases at J, with 7 bases in the middle. CDR1 and CDR2 (germline): MNHNS, SASEGT. CDR3 length: 14 amino acids. As concerns this clone: Its specificity is not known. The sample has other DNA sequences that encode this CDR3 too.

Sequenced by immunoSEQ multiplex PCR; TCRdb stores in-frame clones only, minus some. Of hundreds of thousands of clones listed, 73% are singletons. This clonotype was obtained from a young woman in good health. Sequencing was carried out using memory CD4+ T cells sorted from blood. Subset in this sample: CD45RA-negative fraction. This chain uses TRBV6-1 with TRBJ1-5; D may be TRBD1 (5 bases). In DNA form, the CDR3 reads TGTGCCAGCAGTGAAGCGCGGGGGAATCAGCCCCAGCATTTT. Translated: CASSEARGNQPQHF.